These 17 T cell receptor beta chains were sequenced from one sample in a study of beta chain features in type 1 diabetes. Study results and caveats: Among all four CD4+ subsets, Type 1 diabetes patients had TCRB CDR3s that were moderately but significantly shorter.

No antigens are known for them. Every isolated RNA sample was fully reverse transcribed, so sequencing captured expressed TCRB transcripts. Only in-frame clones appear in the TCRdb table, and some are missing; sequencing was by immunoSEQ multiplex PCR. Among 300,000 to 450,000 clones listed, roughly 12% were seen once. The sample comprised naive CD4+ T cells from blood. The source is a woman aged 18-29 years with type 1 diabetes.

The chain employs TRBV30 and TRBJ2-1; no reliable D call. Trimming pared 3 bases from V and 3 bases from J, leaving 6 bases between. The CDR3 is 12 amino acids. CDR1 is GTSNPN, CDR2 SVGIG, per germline (reference sequence). In DNA, the CDR3 is TGTGCCTGGAGAGATAGCTACAATGAGCAGTTCTTC. Protein: CAWRDSYNEQFF.

The chain recombines TRBV11-2 with TRBJ1-2, with 7 bases identical to TRBD1. V dropped 3 bases and J dropped 7; count of bases not matched to a gene: 2. The germline CDR1 and CDR2 sequences are SGHAT and FQNNGV. The length of the CDR3 is 12 residues. The CDR3 region has the DNA TGTGCCAGCAGCTTCGACAGGGTTGGCTACACCTTC. Translating gives CASSFDRVGYTF.

This clone has just a few counts. The V call is TRBV14, the J call TRBJ2-1, with TRBD1 identical over 7 bases. The CDR3 loop spans 15 amino acids. Germline CDR1 is SGHDN and CDR2 is FVKESK. After removal of 4 bases from V and 2 bases from J, the junction contained 5 bases not matched to a gene. CDR3 in DNA: TGTGCCAGCAGCCTTAGACAGGGCACCTACAATGAGCAGTTCTTC. This encodes CASSLRQGTYNEQFF.

The V call is TRBV7-2, the J call TRBJ1-6; D might be TRBD1 (6 bases). The germline gives CDR1 SGHTA, CDR2 FQGNSA. V lost 6 bases, J lost 7 bases, and 16 bases lay in between. The CDR3 contains 15 residues. CDR3 sequence reads: CASRPEQGTNSPLHF. CDR3 in DNA: TGTGCCAGCAGGCCCGAACAGGGTACCAATTCACCCCTCCACTTT.

This clone has just a few counts. The gene calls are TRBV10-3 and TRBJ2-1; 10 bases are shared with TRBD1. CDR1 is ENHRY, CDR2 SYGVKD, per germline. The trim removed 10 bases at V and 5 bases at J, leaving 5 bases unmatched. The CDR3 extends over 13 amino acids. The CDR3 DNA reads as TGTGCCACCGGGACAGGGGCGGACAATGAGCAGTTCTTC. Translating gives CATGTGADNEQFF.

This clone was observed a few times. The rearrangement joins TRBV4-1 to TRBJ2-1; D not certain. Germline CDR1 and CDR2: MGHRA and YSYEKL. V dropped 1 base and J dropped 0 bases, with 10 bases sitting between them. The CDR3 runs 16 residues. The CDR3 DNA sequence: TGCGCCAGCAGCCAAGCGCCGGGTCTCTCCTACAATGAGCAGTTCTTC. Its protein product is CASSQAPGLSYNEQFF.

In its sample, this clone was seen a few times. This sequence joins TRBV7-2 and TRBJ1-1; D remains unclear. CDR1 is SGHTA, CDR2 FQGNSA, per germline. The CDR3 is 13 amino acids. V was trimmed by 0 bases and J by 5 bases, leaving 7 bases between them. CDR3 in DNA: TGTGCCAGCAGCTTAGCCCGGGGAACTGAAGCTTTCTTT. Its translation is CASSLARGTEAFF. Full variable domain (rest looked up from reference TRBV7-2 and TRBJ1-1): GAGVSQSPSNKVTEKGKDVELRCDPISGHTALYWYRQSLGQGLEFLIYFQGNSAPDKSGLPSDRFSAERTGGSVSTLTIQRTQQEDSAVYLCASSLARGTEAFFGQGTRLTVV.

This clone has a handful of counts. This chain connects TRBV14 to TRBJ2-3, with a possible D match to TRBD1 (6 bases). V was shortened by 0 bases and J by 2 bases, with 15 bases between the two germline ends. This CDR3 has 17 residues. Germline-derived CDR1 and CDR2 are SGHDN and FVKESK. CDR3 sequence (DNA): TGTGCCAGCAGCCAAGATTGGAGCGTGGGGGCCACAGATACGCAGTATTTT. Translation: CASSQDWSVGATDTQYF.

The sample holds a few counts of this clone. As DNA, the CDR3 is TGTGCCAGCAGCTTACAGACAGGGTGGGCCGGGGAGCTGTTTTTT. Amino acid sequence: CASSLQTGWAGELFF. The rearrangement uses TRBV7-2 and TRBJ2-2; 7 positions agree with TRBD1. Germline CDR1 and CDR2: SGHTA and FQGNSA. V dropped 2 bases and J dropped 6; count of bases not matched to a gene: 6. This CDR3 spans 15 amino acids.

For this clone: Other DNA sequences from this sample encode an identical CDR3 as well. The CDR3 DNA sequence: TGTGCCAGCAGTTCCCCGGGACAGGGGGGCGATGAGCAGTTCTTC. Its protein product is CASSSPGQGGDEQFF. This chain links TRBV28 with TRBJ2-1; 11 bases fit TRBD1. Germline assignment: CDR1 MDHEN and CDR2 SYDVKM. This CDR3 region has 15 residues. J was trimmed by 8 bases and V by 4 bases; bases with no gene match: 7.

This chain uses TRBV19 with TRBJ2-1, with 7 bases identical to TRBD2. The CDR3 covers 15 residues. The V and J ends lost 1 base and 14 bases, in that order; junction bases with no gene match: 14. Germline V gene lookup returns CDR1 LNHDA and CDR2 SQIVND (reference sequence). This chain's CDR3 is CASSIGEGWSGQEFF. CDR3 nucleotides: TGTGCCAGTAGTATAGGGGAGGGTTGGAGCGGTCAGGAGTTCTTC.

The chain carries TRBV6-5 and TRBJ1-1; D unresolved. This CDR3 comprises 15 residues. V was cut by 0 bases and J by 7 bases, with 15 bases left in between. Germline V lookup: CDR1 MNHEY, CDR2 SVGAGI. As DNA, the CDR3 is TGTGCCAGCAGTTACTCGGGCAGGCTGGGTGATGAAGCTTTCTTT. It codes for CASSYSGRLGDEAFF.

This chain joins TRBV5-1 and TRBJ2-2; 9 bases fit TRBD2. This CDR3 is built from 18 residues. Germline values: CDR1 SGHRS, CDR2 YFSETQ. V trimming: 3 bases; J trimming: 1 base; junction bases outside the gene matches: 10. Here the CDR3 reads CASSSLPPSGVNTGELFF. In DNA, the CDR3 is TGCGCCAGCAGCTCGCTCCCCCCTAGCGGGGTGAACACCGGGGAGCTGTTTTTT. Together with reference TRBV5-1 and TRBJ2-2, the CDR3 gives the full variable domain: KAGVTQTPRYLIKTRGQQVTLSCSPISGHRSVSWYQQTPGQGLQFLFEYFSETQRNKGNFPGRFSGRQFSNSRSEMNVSTLELGDSALYLCASSSLPPSGVNTGELFFGEGSRLTVL.

The chain joins TRBV4-1 to TRBJ2-1; D remains unclear. CDR1 and CDR2 (germline): MGHRA, YSYEKL. CDR3 length: 13 amino acids. V dropped 6 bases and J dropped 6 bases, with 12 bases sitting between them. CDR3 loop: CASSVVGANEQFF. The CDR3 DNA follows: TGCGCCAGCAGTGTGGTGGGCGCCAATGAGCAGTTCTTC.

This clone was recorded only once. This rearrangement joins TRBV4-3 to TRBJ2-1; D may be TRBD1 (6 bases). CDR3 size: 16 residues. Germline CDR1 is LGHNA and CDR2 is YSLEER. V was clipped by 1 base and J by 2 bases, with 12 bases between them. Written as DNA, the CDR3 is TGCGCCAGCAGCCAAGTCGGCAGGGGAGCCTACAATGAGCAGTTCTTC. Translated, it gives CASSQVGRGAYNEQFF.

This rearrangement joins TRBV7-9 to TRBJ1-3; D uncertain. V was shortened by 5 bases and J by 4 bases, with 6 bases between the two germline ends. Germline assignment: CDR1 SEHNR and CDR2 FQNEAQ (reference sequence). The CDR3 sequence is 12 residues long. CDR3 sequence (DNA): TGTGCCAGCAGCATCGTCGGAAACACCATATATTTT. Translating gives CASSIVGNTIYF.

The J gene is TRBJ1-2, the V gene TRBV7-9, with a tentative D call TRBD1 (5 bases). The germline CDR1 and CDR2 sequences are SEHNR and FQNEAQ (reference sequence). The V end was cut by 1 base, the J end by 5 bases, with 11 bases between. This CDR3 is 14 amino acids long. The CDR3 DNA is TGTGCCAGCAGCTTAGTCGGACAAGAGTATGGCTACACCTTC. It encodes CASSLVGQEYGYTF.